The present T cell receptor (beta chain) was sequenced within a study of CD8+CD57+ T cells in acquired aplastic anemia. As for the study in general: DNA recovered from sorted CD4+ and CD8+ cells had a mean of about 3.5 ug.

The template for TCR beta VDJ and CDR3 sequence profiling was genomic DNA. Each CDR3 protein gets one entry after TCRdb re-called the reads with MiXCR. The table shows 200,000 or so distinct CDR3 sequences, with around 66% occurring only once. Remarks on this clonotype: Its cognate antigen is unknown.

Study-level points and caveats: In common between the patients and the controls were around 30 CD8+ CDR3 sequences.

This CDR3 has 14 amino acids. With V trimmed by 0 bases and J by 5 bases, 2 bases remained unmatched. From germline, CDR1 is SGHRS and CDR2 YFSETQ. Material: sorted CD4+, CD8+, or CD8+CD57+ T cells (not recorded which) from PBMCs. This TCR was sampled from a human donor with severe aplastic anemia or a healthy control (not recorded which). The chain couples TRBV5-1 to TRBJ1-1; the match to TRBD1 covers 9 bases. The CDR3 region has the DNA TGCGCCAGCAGCTTGGACAGGGGGCAGACTGAAGCTTTCTTT. It encodes CASSLDRGQTEAFF. Filled out from reference TRBV5-1 and TRBJ1-1, the complete variable domain reads KAGVTQTPRYLIKTRGQQVTLSCSPISGHRSVSWYQQTPGQGLQFLFEYFSETQRNKGNFPGRFSGRQFSNSRSEMNVSTLELGDSALYLCASSLDRGQTEAFFGQGTRLTVV.